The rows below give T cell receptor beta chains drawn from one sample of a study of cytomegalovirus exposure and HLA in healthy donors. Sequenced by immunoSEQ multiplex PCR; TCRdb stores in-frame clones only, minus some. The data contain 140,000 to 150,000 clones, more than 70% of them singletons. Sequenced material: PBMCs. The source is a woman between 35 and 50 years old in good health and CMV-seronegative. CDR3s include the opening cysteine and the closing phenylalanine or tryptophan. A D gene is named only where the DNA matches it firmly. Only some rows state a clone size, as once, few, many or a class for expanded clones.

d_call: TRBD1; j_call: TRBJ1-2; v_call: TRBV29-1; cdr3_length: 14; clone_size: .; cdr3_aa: CSVSGQGGDYGYTF; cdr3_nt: TGCAGCGTCTCGGGACAGGGAGGGGACTATGGCTACACCTTC
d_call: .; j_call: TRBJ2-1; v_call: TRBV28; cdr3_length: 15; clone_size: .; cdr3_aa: CASRPPGDSYNEQFF; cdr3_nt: TGTGCCAGCAGACCGCCGGGAGATTCCTACAATGAGCAGTTCTTC
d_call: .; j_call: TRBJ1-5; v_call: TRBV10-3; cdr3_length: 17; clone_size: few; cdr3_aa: CATAPGLRIISNQPQHF; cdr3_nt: TGTGCCACCGCGCCGGGACTCCGGATTATTAGCAATCAGCCCCAGCATTTT
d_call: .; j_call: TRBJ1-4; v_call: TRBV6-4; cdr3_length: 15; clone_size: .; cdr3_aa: CASSESSGSNEKLFF; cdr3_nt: TGTGCCAGCAGTGAGAGCTCAGGCTCGAATGAAAAACTGTTTTTT
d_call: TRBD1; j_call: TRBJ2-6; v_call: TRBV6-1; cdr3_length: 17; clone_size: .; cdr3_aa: CASSERTGGSGANVLTF; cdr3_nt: TGTGCCAGCAGTGAGAGGACAGGGGGCTCTGGGGCCAACGTCCTGACTTTC
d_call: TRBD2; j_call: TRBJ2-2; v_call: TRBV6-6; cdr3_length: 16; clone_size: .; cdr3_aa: CASSYSYSGSAGELFF; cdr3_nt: TGTGCCAGCAGTTACTCGTATAGCGGGAGTGCCGGGGAGCTGTTTTTT
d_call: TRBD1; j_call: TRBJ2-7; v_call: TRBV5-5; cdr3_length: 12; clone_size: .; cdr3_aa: CASSWTGREQYF; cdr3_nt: TGTGCCAGCAGCTGGACAGGGCGTGAGCAGTACTTC
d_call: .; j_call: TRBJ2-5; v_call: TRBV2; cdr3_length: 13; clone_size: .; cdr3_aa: CASSGAGEETQYF; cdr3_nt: TGTGCCAGCAGTGGGGCAGGGGAAGAGACCCAGTACTTC
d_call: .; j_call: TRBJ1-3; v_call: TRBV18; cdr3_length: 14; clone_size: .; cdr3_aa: CASSPGRAGNTIYF; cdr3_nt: TGTGCCAGCTCACCAGGCAGGGCTGGAAACACCATATATTTT
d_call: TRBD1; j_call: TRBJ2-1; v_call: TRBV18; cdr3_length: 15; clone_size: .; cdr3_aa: CASSSTGQGANEQFF; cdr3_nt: TGTGCCAGCTCATCCACGGGACAGGGGGCAAATGAGCAGTTCTTC
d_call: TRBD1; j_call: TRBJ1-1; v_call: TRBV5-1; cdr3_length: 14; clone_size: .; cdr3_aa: CASSSRTGPTEAFF; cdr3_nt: TGCGCCAGCAGCTCCCGGACAGGGCCGACTGAAGCTTTCTTT
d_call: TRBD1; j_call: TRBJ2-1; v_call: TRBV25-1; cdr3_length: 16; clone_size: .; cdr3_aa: CASIGPWDSTYNEQFF; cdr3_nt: TGTGCCAGCATAGGTCCTTGGGACAGTACCTACAATGAGCAGTTCTTC
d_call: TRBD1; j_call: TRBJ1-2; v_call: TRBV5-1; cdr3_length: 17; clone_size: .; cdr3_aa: CASSPGQTLKANYGYTF; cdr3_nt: TGCGCCAGCAGCCCGGGACAGACCCTTAAAGCTAACTATGGCTACACCTTC
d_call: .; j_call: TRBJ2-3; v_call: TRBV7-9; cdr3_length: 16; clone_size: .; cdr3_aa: CASSLEVDLGTDTQYF; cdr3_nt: TGTGCCAGCAGCTTAGAAGTCGACTTAGGCACAGATACGCAGTATTTT
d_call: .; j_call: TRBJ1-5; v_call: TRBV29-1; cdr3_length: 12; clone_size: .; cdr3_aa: CSVAGGNQPQHF; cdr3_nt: TGCAGCGTTGCGGGTGGCAATCAGCCCCAGCATTTT
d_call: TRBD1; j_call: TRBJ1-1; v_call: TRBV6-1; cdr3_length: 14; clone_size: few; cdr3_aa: CASTTGQGKAEAFF; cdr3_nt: TGTGCCAGCACCACTGGACAGGGTAAGGCTGAAGCTTTCTTT
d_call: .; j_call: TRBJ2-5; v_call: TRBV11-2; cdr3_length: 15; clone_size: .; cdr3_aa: CASSLGYRGGETQYF; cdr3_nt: TGTGCCAGCAGCTTAGGCTATCGCGGAGGAGAGACCCAGTACTTC
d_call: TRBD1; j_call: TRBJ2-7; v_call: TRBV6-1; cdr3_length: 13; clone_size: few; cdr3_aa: CASRGQPTYEQYF; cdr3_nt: TGTGCCAGCAGGGGACAGCCTACCTACGAGCAGTACTTC
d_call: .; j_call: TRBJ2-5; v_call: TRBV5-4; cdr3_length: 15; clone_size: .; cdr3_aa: CASSSLKDKQETQYF; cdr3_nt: TGTGCCAGCAGCTCTTTAAAGGACAAGCAAGAGACCCAGTACTTC
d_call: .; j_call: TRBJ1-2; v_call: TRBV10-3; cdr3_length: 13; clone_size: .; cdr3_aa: CAISGGTGPGYTF; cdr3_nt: TGTGCCATCAGTGGGGGTACAGGGCCTGGCTACACCTTC
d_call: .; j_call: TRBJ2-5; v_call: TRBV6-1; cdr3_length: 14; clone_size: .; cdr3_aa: CASRTSGNSETQYF; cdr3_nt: TGTGCCAGCAGGACCTCAGGGAATTCAGAGACCCAGTACTTC
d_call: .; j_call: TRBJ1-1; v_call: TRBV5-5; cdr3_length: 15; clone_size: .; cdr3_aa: CASSPLGGKMTEAFF; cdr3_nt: TGTGCCAGCAGCCCCCTTGGGGGGAAGATGACTGAAGCTTTCTTT
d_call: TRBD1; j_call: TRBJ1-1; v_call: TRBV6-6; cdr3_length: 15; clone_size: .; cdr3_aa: CASSSPGQGITEAFF; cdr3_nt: TGTGCCAGCAGCAGCCCGGGACAGGGGATAACTGAAGCTTTCTTT
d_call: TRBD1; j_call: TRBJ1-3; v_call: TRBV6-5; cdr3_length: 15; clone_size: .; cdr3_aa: CASSYGDSSGNTIYF; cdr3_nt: TGTGCCAGCAGTTACGGGGACAGCTCTGGAAACACCATATATTTT
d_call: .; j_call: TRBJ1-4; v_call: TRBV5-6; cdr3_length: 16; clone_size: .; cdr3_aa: CASSRTRDTPGEKLFF; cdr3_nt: TGTGCCAGCAGCAGAACCCGGGACACCCCAGGAGAAAAACTGTTTTTT
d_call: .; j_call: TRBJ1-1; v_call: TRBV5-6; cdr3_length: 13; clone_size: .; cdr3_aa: CASSVTVNTEAFF; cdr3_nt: TGTGCCAGCAGCGTGACAGTTAACACTGAAGCTTTCTTT
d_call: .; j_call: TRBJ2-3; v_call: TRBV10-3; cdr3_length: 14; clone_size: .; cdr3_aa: CAITAGASTDTQYF; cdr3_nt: TGTGCCATCACCGCGGGGGCGAGCACAGATACGCAGTATTTT
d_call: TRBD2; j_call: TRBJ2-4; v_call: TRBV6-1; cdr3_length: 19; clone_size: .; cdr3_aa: CASSKAGLHPNFGKNIQYF; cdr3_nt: TGTGCCAGCAGTAAAGCGGGACTACACCCCAACTTTGGCAAAAACATTCAGTACTTC
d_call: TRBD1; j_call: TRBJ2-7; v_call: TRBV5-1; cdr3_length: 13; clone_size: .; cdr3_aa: CASSKGQGDEQYF; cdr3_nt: TGCGCCAGCAGCAAGGGACAGGGGGACGAGCAGTACTTC
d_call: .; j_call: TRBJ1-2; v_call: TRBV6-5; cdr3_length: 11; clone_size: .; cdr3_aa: CASSSNYGYTF; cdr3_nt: TGTGCCAGCAGTTCAAACTATGGCTACACCTTC
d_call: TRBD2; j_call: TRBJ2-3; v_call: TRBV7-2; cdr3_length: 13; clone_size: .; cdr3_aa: CASSPHGRDTQYF; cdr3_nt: TGTGCCAGCAGCCCCCACGGGAGGGATACGCAGTATTTT
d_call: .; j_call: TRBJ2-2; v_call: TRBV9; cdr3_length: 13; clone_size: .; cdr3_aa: CATARANTGELFF; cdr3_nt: TGTGCCACAGCACGGGCGAACACCGGGGAGCTGTTTTTT
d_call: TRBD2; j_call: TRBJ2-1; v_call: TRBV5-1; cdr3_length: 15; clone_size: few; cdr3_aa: CASSLLAGAYNEQFF; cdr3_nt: TGCGCCAGCAGCCTCCTAGCGGGAGCCTACAATGAGCAGTTCTTC